This T cell receptor (beta chain) was sequenced for a study of regulatory T cells in long-lasting Graves disease. Described time point: newly diagnosed GD, antithyroid drugs for less than 3 months. With RNA extracted from PBMCs as input, the TCR library was made. In germline, CDR1 is SQVTM, CDR2 ANQGSEA. The CDR3 contains 13 residues. The V gene lost 3 bases and the J gene lost 0 bases, with 8 bases spanning the gap. With iRepertoire HTBI primers and Arm-PCR of CDR3 regions, TCR beta libraries were built. As handled by the study authors: Taken together, the samples had fewer than 65 TRBV and roughly 15 TRBJ segments identified. MiXCR was run by TCRdb on the multiplex PCR reads, yielding one entry per CDR3 protein. Here the V and J calls rest on TCRdb's processing, not on the authors' analysis. Of under 800,000 distinct CDR3 sequences listed, about 15% are singletons. This clonotype was observed at least ten times.

This same sample was also taken into another study, of T cells in Graves' hyperthyroidism and ophthalmopathy. That paper notes: Blood shared most expanded thyroid clonotypes above 0.001.

The chain combines TRBV29-1 with TRBJ1-1; no clear D gene. The receptor comes from a woman in her thirties with Graves disease. The specimen comprised peripheral blood mononuclear cells (PBMCs), sampled at new diagnosis, from a patient treated with antithyroid drugs. CDR3 DNA sequence: TGCAGCGTTGACTCACCCCTGAACACTGAAGCTTTCTTT. Encoded protein: CSVDSPLNTEAFF.